This T cell receptor beta chain was identified in a study of PD-1 blockade in classical Hodgkin lymphoma. Germline V gene lookup returns CDR1 LNHNV and CDR2 YYDKDF (reference sequence). V was pared by 1 base and J by 5 bases, with 9 bases between. The CDR3 sequence is 14 residues long. Findings and caveats of the study: Exclusion was the outcome for patients who began nivolumab under 1 year after ASCT. Why the repertoires differ is still unclear, perhaps disease activity or prior therapy.

As to this clone: Its antigen is unidentified.

Sequencing used immunoSEQ multiplex PCR; TCRdb keeps in-frame clones, though not all of them. The data contain fewer than 25,000 clones, roughly 80% of them singletons. Each patient experienced a relapse that followed autologous stem cell transplantation, and brentuximab vedotin exposure varied. The specimen was peripheral blood mononuclear cells (PBMCs), collected before the second cycle of nivolumab. V gene TRBV15 combines with J gene TRBJ2-1; D perhaps matches TRBD2 (6 bases). This TCR came from a human donor with classical Hodgkin lymphoma. CDR3 nucleotide sequence: TGTGCCACCAGCAGAGCGACTAGTAACAATGAGCAGTTCTTC. It encodes CATSRATSNNEQFF.